This entry lists 10 T cell receptor beta chains sequenced from one sample in a study of immune evolution from preneoplasia to lung adenocarcinoma (dated by TCRdb to the early 2020s). Library construction relied on the immunoSEQ multiplex PCR assay. TCRdb took over this immuneACCESS table, retaining in-frame rearrangements with V and J assigned. Such tables are incomplete; in checked studies, under half of the missing clones stem from an unresolved V gene, and the remainder is unexplained. The sample includes 4,500 or so clones, with about four fifths observed a single time. The ten largest clonotypes hold approximately 10% of the sample. Source material: FFPE adjacent normal lung tissue. The receptors originated from an older donor with lung adenocarcinoma.

The V call is TRBV18, the J call TRBJ2-6; 13 bases are a match to TRBD2. From germline, CDR1 is KGHSH and CDR2 LQKENI. The CDR3 consists of 19 residues. V lost 3 bases, J lost 0 bases, and 5 bases stayed unmatched. CDR3 in amino acids: CASSPRGLAGFSGANVLTF. CDR3 coding DNA: TGTGCCAGCTCACCCCGGGGACTAGCGGGGTTCTCTGGGGCCAACGTCCTGACTTTC.

DNA for the CDR3: TGCGCCAGCAGTGAGCAGGGGGTCTTCGATGGCTACACCTTC. This sequence encodes CASSEQGVFDGYTF. This chain connects TRBV10-2 to TRBJ1-2; 7 bases are shared with TRBD1. The V and J ends lost 2 bases and 6 bases, in that order; junction bases with no gene match: 6. The CDR3 covers 14 residues. Germline lookup yields CDR1 WSHSY and CDR2 SAAADI.

The chain links TRBV28 to TRBJ2-7; 12 bases are a match to TRBD2. Germline-derived CDR1 and CDR2 are MDHEN and SYDVKM. The CDR3 contains 15 residues. V trimming: 5 bases; J trimming: 4 bases; junction bases outside the gene matches: 6. The CDR3 loop reads CASSGRLAGAYEQYF. CDR3 DNA: TGTGCCAGCAGTGGACGACTAGCGGGAGCTTACGAGCAGTACTTC.

The chain carries TRBV9 and TRBJ1-2, with D unresolved. The CDR3 spans 14 residues. V lost 1 base to trimming and J lost 8 bases, with 15 bases between them. Germline CDR1 and CDR2: SGDLS and YYNGEE. The CDR3 protein is CASSVQASYEGYTF. In DNA, the CDR3 is TGTGCCAGCAGCGTACAGGCGAGCTATGAGGGCTACACCTTC.

This sequence joins TRBV14 and TRBJ2-7; unclear D gene. The germline CDR1 and CDR2 sequences are SGHDN and FVKESK. CDR3 length equals 11 residues. The V end lost 2 bases, the J end lost 4 bases, and 3 bases lay between the germline ends. CDR3 protein: CASSQFYEQYF. CDR3 coding DNA: TGTGCCAGCAGCCAATTTTACGAGCAGTACTTC.

This chain uses TRBV7-9 with TRBJ2-1; D is uncertain. Germline values: CDR1 SEHNR, CDR2 FQNEAQ (reference sequence). Trimming pared 1 base from V and 9 bases from J, leaving 10 bases between. CDR3 size: 13 residues. CDR3 sequence reads: CASSLVLSVEQFF. In DNA form, the CDR3 reads TGTGCCAGCAGCTTAGTACTATCGGTTGAGCAGTTCTTC.

CDR3 in DNA: TGTGCCAGCAGCGTAGACAGCGGACGCACAGATACGCAGTATTTT. It encodes CASSVDSGRTDTQYF. The J gene is TRBJ2-3, the V gene TRBV9; D might be TRBD2 (5 bases). The germline gives CDR1 SGDLS, CDR2 YYNGEE. V lost 0 bases, J lost 1 base, and 9 bases lay in between. This CDR3 comprises 15 residues.

The rearrangement links TRBV28 to TRBJ1-5; the D gene is possibly TRBD1 (6 bases). CDR3 size: 17 residues. Germline lookup yields CDR1 MDHEN and CDR2 SYDVKM. V gave up 4 bases and J gave up 2 bases, with 18 bases separating them. The CDR3 is CASSSPNDRQGNQPQHF. The DNA for the CDR3 is TGTGCCAGCAGTTCACCCAACGATAGACAGGGCAATCAGCCCCAGCATTTT.

This chain joins TRBV28 and TRBJ2-7, with a weak D call TRBD2 (6 bases). From germline, CDR1 is MDHEN and CDR2 SYDVKM. The CDR3 runs 12 residues. The V end lost 2 bases, the J end lost 5 bases, and 7 bases lay between the germline ends. The CDR3 is CASSLGEDEQYF. The CDR3 DNA is TGTGCCAGCAGTTTAGGGGAGGACGAGCAGTACTTC. The variable domain in full, completed from reference TRBV28 and TRBJ2-7, reads DVKVTQSSRYLVKRTGEKVFLECVQDMDHENMFWYRQDPGLGLRLIYFSYDVKMKEKGDIPEGYSVSREKKERFSLILESASTNQTSMYLCASSLGEDEQYFGPGTRLTVT.

This clone was seen only once. V usage is TRBV2 and J usage is TRBJ1-1; TRBD1 aligns across 8 bases. CDR1 is SNHLY, CDR2 FYNNEI, per germline. V lost 6 bases, J lost 7 bases, and 4 bases stayed unmatched. CDR3 length equals 12 residues. CDR3 DNA: TGTGCCAGCAGAGGACAGGGTGATGAAGCTTTCTTT. Residues: CASRGQGDEAFF. Combining the CDR3 with reference TRBV2 and TRBJ1-1 gives the whole variable domain EPEVTQTPSHQVTQMGQEVILRCVPISNHLYFYWYRQILGQKVEFLVSFYNNEISEKSEIFDDQFSVERPDGSNFTLKIRSTKLEDSAMYFCASRGQGDEAFFGQGTRLTVV.